These T cell receptor beta chains were read from a single sample in a study of regulatory T cells in long-lasting Graves disease. TCRdb reprocessed the multiplex PCR reads with MiXCR, giving one entry per CDR3 protein. Among approximately 490,000 distinct CDR3 sequences listed, 15% to 20% were seen once. The same data also contributed to another study, on T cells in Graves' hyperthyroidism and ophthalmopathy.

Sequences were derived from peripheral blood mononuclear cells (PBMCs), sampled at new diagnosis, from a patient treated with antithyroid drugs. Source of these receptors: a man between 35 and 55 years old with Graves disease. The CDR3 runs from the conserved cysteine through the conserved F or W. The order of the fields is D gene, V gene, clone size, J gene, CDR3 DNA, CDR3 protein. A D gene is named only where the DNA matches it firmly. Clone size, where shown, is once, few, many, or a class for clones that have expanded.

.,TRBV5-1,.,TRBJ2-7,TGCGCCAGCAGCCTCAGGACAGGCGGGGACGAGCAGTACTTC,CASSLRTGGDEQYF
.,TRBV11-2,.,TRBJ2-2,TGTGCCAGCAGCCAGATCAGGGGCGCGAACACCGGGGAGCTGTTTTTT,CASSQIRGANTGELFF
TRBD2,TRBV7-2,few,TRBJ2-3,TGTGCCAGCAGCTCCCCTCCCGGGAGGCCCTTATTCCGCACAGATACGCAGTATTTT,CASSSPPGRPLFRTDTQYF
TRBD1,TRBV6-2/TRBV6-3,.,TRBJ2-2,TGTGCCAGCAGATCCTCTCGGGACAGCAACACCGGGGAGCTGTTTTTT,CASRSSRDSNTGELFF
.,TRBV5-1,many,TRBJ2-3,TGCGCCAGCAGCTTGGGCTCTAGCAGGGTTTATCCAGATACGCAGTATTTT,CASSLGSSRVYPDTQYF
.,TRBV28,many,TRBJ2-5,TGTGCCAGCACCTTACGGGGGGCTTGGGAGACCCAGTACTTC,CASTLRGAWETQYF
.,TRBV19,few,TRBJ2-7,TGTGCCAGTAGTATAGGTCCGCTGGGAGCCTACGAGCAGTACTTC,CASSIGPLGAYEQYF
TRBD2,TRBV18,many,TRBJ2-7,TGTGCCAGCTCACCACAGAGCGGGAGTCCCTACGAGCAGTACTTC,CASSPQSGSPYEQYF
TRBD2,TRBV12-3/TRBV12-4,few,TRBJ2-5,TGTGCCAGCAGTTTAGCGCGGGGGGGCGCTGGGGAGACCCAGTACTTC,CASSLARGGAGETQYF
.,TRBV28,.,TRBJ2-2,TGTGCCAGCAGTCCGTTAATCGCCGGGGAGCTGTTTTTT,CASSPLIAGELFF
.,TRBV28,.,TRBJ2-7,TGTGCCAGCAGAGCCCCCCCCTACGAGCAGTACTTC,CASRAPPYEQYF
TRBD1,TRBV5-4,few,TRBJ2-1,TGTGCCAGCAGCCCAACAGGGGGAACCTACAATGAGCAGTTCTTC,CASSPTGGTYNEQFF
.,TRBV30,.,TRBJ1-4,TGTGCCTGGAGTGTGTTTCGACGCAGGGCAACTAATGAAAAACTGTTTTTT,CAWSVFRRRATNEKLFF
.,TRBV20-1,many,TRBJ2-1,TGCAGTGCTAGAGAACAGATCTACAATGAGCAGTTCTTC,CSAREQIYNEQFF
TRBD1,TRBV27,many,TRBJ2-2,TGTGCCAGCAGTATCAGACAGGGTGGCACCGGGGAGCTGTTTTTT,CASSIRQGGTGELFF
.,TRBV7-8,many,TRBJ2-1,TGTGCCAGCAGCCCCCGCGGAGGGGGCGCGTACAATGAGCAGTTCTTC,CASSPRGGGAYNEQFF
.,TRBV28,many,TRBJ2-1,TGTGCCAGCAGTTTAGACACATACAATGAGCAGTTCTTC,CASSLDTYNEQFF
.,TRBV12-3/TRBV12-4,.,TRBJ1-5,TGTGCCAGCAGTTTAGGTTTGGATCAGCCCCAGCATTTT,CASSLGLDQPQHF
.,TRBV14,.,TRBJ2-7,TGTGCCAGCAGCCCCACCGGGGGGCTCAACGAGCAGTACTTC,CASSPTGGLNEQYF
TRBD1,TRBV4-2,few,TRBJ2-1,TGTGCCAGCAGCCAAGATCCGGGACAGACGTACAATGAGCAGTTCTTC,CASSQDPGQTYNEQFF
.,TRBV5-1,few,TRBJ2-7,TGCGCCAGCAGCCCAGAGGGACTGGAAAACTCCTACGAGCAGTACTTC,CASSPEGLENSYEQYF
.,TRBV2,many,TRBJ2-3,TGTGCCAGCAGGGGGGATTTTGATACGCAGTATTTT,CASRGDFDTQYF
.,TRBV30,many,TRBJ1-5,TGTGCCTGGAGTTCTGGGTACAATCAGCCCCAGCATTTT,CAWSSGYNQPQHF
.,TRBV5-5,many,TRBJ2-2,TGTGCCAGCAGCTTGTGGGCGGGGAACACCGGGGAGCTGTTTTTT,CASSLWAGNTGELFF
.,TRBV7-6,many,TRBJ2-2,TGTGCCAGCAGCTCCCTAAGCGCCGGGGAGCTGTTTTTT,CASSSLSAGELFF
TRBD1,TRBV5-1,.,TRBJ1-6,TGCGCCAGCAGTCTAAAAAGCCGGGACAGGGGGGACAGAATCGGTTCACCCCTCCACTTT,CASSLKSRDRGDRIGSPLHF
.,TRBV5-4,.,TRBJ2-1,TGTGCCAGCAGCCTCTTGTGGATAAGTGAGCAGTTCTTC,CASSLLWISEQFF
TRBD2,TRBV3-1,many,TRBJ2-1,TGTGCCAGCAGCCAAGAACTTGGACTAGCGGGAGTGAATGAGCAGTTCTTC,CASSQELGLAGVNEQFF
.,TRBV9,few,TRBJ1-2,TGTGCCAGCAGCGTAGAAGTGGACCAGCGGGCGGACTATGGCTACACCTTC,CASSVEVDQRADYGYTF
.,TRBV20-1,few,TRBJ2-7,TGCAGTGCGGAGGCACCGTCGCGGAGCTCCTACGAGCAGTACTTC,CSAEAPSRSSYEQYF
.,TRBV10-3,few,TRBJ2-1,TGTGCCATCAGTGAGTCGGGGGATAGCAATGAGCAGTTCTTC,CAISESGDSNEQFF